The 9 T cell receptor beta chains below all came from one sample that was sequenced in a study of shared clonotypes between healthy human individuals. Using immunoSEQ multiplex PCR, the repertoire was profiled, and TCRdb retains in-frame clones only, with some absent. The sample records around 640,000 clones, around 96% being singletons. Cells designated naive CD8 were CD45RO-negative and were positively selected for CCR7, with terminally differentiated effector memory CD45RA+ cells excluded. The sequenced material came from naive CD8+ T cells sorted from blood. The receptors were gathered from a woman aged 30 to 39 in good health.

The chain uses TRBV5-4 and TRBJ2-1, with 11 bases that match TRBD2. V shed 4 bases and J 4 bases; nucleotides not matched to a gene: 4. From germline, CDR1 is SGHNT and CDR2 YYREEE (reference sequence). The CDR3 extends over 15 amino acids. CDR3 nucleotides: TGTGCCAGCAGCGTGGGACTAGCGGAATACAATGAGCAGTTCTTC. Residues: CASSVGLAEYNEQFF. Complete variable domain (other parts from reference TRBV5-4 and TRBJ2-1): ETGVTQSPTHLIKTRGQQVTLRCSSQSGHNTVSWYQQALGQGPQFIFQYYREEENGRGNFPPRFSGLQFPNYSSELNVNALELDDSALYLCASSVGLAEYNEQFFGPGTRLTVL.

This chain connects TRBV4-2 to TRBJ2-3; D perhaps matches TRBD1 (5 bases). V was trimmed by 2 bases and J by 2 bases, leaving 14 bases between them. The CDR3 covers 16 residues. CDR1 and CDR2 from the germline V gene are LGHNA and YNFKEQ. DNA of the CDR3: TGTGCCAGCAGCCAACCCAGTGGGGCCATCACAGATACGCAGTATTTT. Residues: CASSQPSGAITDTQYF.

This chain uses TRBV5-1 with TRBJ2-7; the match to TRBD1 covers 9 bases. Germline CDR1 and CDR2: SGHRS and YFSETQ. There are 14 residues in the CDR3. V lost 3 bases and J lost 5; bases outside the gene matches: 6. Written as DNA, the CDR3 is TGCGCCAGCAGCTCCGGGACAGGGTTAGACGAGCAGTACTTC. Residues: CASSSGTGLDEQYF.

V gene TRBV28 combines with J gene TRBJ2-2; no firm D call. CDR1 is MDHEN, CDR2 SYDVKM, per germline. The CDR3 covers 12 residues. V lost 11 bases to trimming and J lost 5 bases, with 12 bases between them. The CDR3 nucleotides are TGTGCCTCCCGAATAGTAACCGGGGAGCTGTTTTTT. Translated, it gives CASRIVTGELFF.

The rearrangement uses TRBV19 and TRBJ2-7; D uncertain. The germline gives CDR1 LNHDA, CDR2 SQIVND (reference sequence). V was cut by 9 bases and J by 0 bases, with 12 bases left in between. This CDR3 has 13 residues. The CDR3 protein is CASTSPNSYEQYF. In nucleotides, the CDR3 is TGTGCCAGCACCTCGCCCAACTCCTACGAGCAGTACTTC.

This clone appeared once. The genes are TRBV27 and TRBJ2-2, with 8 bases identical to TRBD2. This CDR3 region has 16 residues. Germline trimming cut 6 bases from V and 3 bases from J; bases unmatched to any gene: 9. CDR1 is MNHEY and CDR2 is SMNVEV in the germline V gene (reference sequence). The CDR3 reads CASRPIGTRDTGELFF. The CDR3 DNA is TGTGCCAGCAGACCGATCGGGACTAGGGACACCGGGGAGCTGTTTTTT.

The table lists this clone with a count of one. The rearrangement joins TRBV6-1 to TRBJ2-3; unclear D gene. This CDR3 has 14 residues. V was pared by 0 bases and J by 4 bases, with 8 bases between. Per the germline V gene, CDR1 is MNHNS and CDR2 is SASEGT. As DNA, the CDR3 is TGTGCCAGCAGTGAAGCCTTATCCCCAGATACGCAGTATTTT. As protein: CASSEALSPDTQYF.

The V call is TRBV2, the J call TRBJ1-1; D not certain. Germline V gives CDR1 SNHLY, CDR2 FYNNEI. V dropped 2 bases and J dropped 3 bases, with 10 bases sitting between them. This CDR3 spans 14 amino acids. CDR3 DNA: TGTGCCAGCAGTGAAATGACTCCGTACACTGAAGCTTTCTTT. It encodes CASSEMTPYTEAFF.

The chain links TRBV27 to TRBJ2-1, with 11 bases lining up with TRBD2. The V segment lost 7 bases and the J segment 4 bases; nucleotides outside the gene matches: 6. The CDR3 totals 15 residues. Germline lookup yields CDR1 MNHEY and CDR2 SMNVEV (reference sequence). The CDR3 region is CASNPLAGAYNEQFF. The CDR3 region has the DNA TGTGCCAGCAATCCACTAGCGGGAGCATACAATGAGCAGTTCTTC.